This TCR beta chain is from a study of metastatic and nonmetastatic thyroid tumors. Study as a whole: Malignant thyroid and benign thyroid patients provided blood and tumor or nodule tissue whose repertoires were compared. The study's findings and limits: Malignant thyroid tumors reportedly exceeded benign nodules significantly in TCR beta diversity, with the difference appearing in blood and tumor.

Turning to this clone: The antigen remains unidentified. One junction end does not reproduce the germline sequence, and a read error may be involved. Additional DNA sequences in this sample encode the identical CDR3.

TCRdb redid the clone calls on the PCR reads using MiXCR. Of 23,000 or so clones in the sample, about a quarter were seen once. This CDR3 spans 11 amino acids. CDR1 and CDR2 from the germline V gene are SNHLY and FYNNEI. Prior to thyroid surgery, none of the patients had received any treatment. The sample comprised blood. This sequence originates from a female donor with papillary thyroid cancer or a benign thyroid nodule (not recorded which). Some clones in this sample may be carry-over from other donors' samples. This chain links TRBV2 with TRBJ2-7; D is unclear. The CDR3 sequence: CASTGKAEQYF. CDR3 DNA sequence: TGCGCCAGCACCGGCAAGGCCGAGCAGTACTTC.